Below, one T cell receptor (beta chain) is given with its context. The count of this clone is one. Its antigen specificity is not known. No clone much larger than this one lies a single base away; base qualities are absent. The immunoSEQ Assay, a bias-controlled multiplex PCR, was used to amplify TCRbeta CDR3 regions from genomic DNA. From the authors' description of their analysis: Within the assay, amplification of reference gene primers was used to estimate how many nucleated cells each sample contained. To quantify the absolute abundance of each unique TCRbeta CDR3 rearrangement, sequence reads were collapsed and filtered. For each sample, productive Simpson clonality was calculated as the square root of Simpson's diversity index over productive rearrangements. The source is immuneACCESS, and TCRdb retained only in-frame sequences with V and J called. Part of the clones is not carried over; for the studies checked, unresolved V genes explain less than half of this, and the remainder is unexplained. V and J calls and clone size follow that table, whereas D and trimming were derived from the DNA. For this sample the table gives approximately 230,000 clones, of which about 91% were detected only once. Roughly 6.8% of the sample is taken by the ten largest.

In Seattle, one collaborating source enrolled patients while the infection was active and tracked those patients longitudinally over the course of disease. Each collaborating institution followed its own protocols to collect whole blood in K2EDTA tubes. For TCRbeta analysis, collaborators shipped samples in one of three forms: frozen whole blood, isolated PBMCs, or DNA extracted from either of those sample types. The sample originates from a study of blood T cell repertoires in COVID-19 (dated by TCRdb to 2020 to 2022). For context, the study as a whole: Collaborator samples came from the United States, Italy and Spain and covered acute and convalescent phases of COVID-19. Deeply sampled blood TCRbeta repertoires from subjects exposed to, actively infected with, or recovered from COVID-19 were included in the dataset. Where HLA class I and class II types were available, the types were taken from metadata supplied by the sample provider, not from assay-based typing. The material from the prospective study consisted of cDNA or gDNA derived from T cells, B-cell-depleted T cells, or PBMCs. A de-identified subject ID, COVID-19 status, age in years and sex were almost always included in the sample metadata. The repertoires were made available in a free public database intended to serve as a resource for research on the immune response to SARS-CoV-2. The samples were drawn from two sources: the first 160 participants of the ongoing ImmuneRACE study, and 950 to 1,500 subjects contributed by 6 global collaborators. What the authors observed across the whole study: The quantity of clinical and demographic metadata differed by source and by participant and was supplied without curation.

CDR1 MNHEY and CDR2 SMNVEV were looked up in the germline V gene (reference sequence). The CDR3 holds 14 amino acids from the cysteine to the phenylalanine. The entry retains the CDR3 DNA only, 42 bases that are in frame from base 1. V is reduced by 4 bases and J by 6 bases, leaving a spacing of 12 bases between them. The chain couples TRBV27 to TRBJ2-2; TRBD1 is a possible D gene, resting on 5 matching bases. The receptor was derived from a woman aged 25 to 39 with COVID-19, enrolled during active disease. The specimen sequenced was peripheral blood. Read as DNA, the sequence is TGTGCCAGCAGTTGGGGCAATGGGGCCGGGGAGCTGTTTTTT. This yields the protein CASSWGNGAGELFF.